One T cell receptor beta chain is described in this entry. This entry comes from a study of CD8 T cells in Susac syndrome. Reverse transcription used about 0.45 to 1 ug RNA and random hexamers. TCRdb analysed the immunoSEQ multiplex PCR reads with MiXCR anew, one entry per CDR3 protein. Seen here are about 120,000 distinct CDR3 sequences, about 90% observed once, and the top ten hold roughly 0.14%. Trimming removed 6 bases from V and 1 base from J, with 12 bases in between. The V gene's germline CDR1 is SNHLY and CDR2 FYNNEI. CDR3 length: 14 residues. This clonotype was sampled from a human donor in good health. The chain links TRBV2 to TRBJ2-5, with D perhaps TRBD1 (6 bases). The sequencing sample was made of CD4+ T cells from PBMCs. The CDR3 nucleotides read TGTGCCAGCAGGGCGGACAGACGCCAAGAGACCCAGTACTTC. It codes for CASRADRRQETQYF.